Listed below are T cell receptor beta chains from one sample, sequenced in a study of shared clonotypes between healthy human individuals. Profiling relied on immunoSEQ multiplex PCR, and the TCRdb table lists in-frame clones only, not all of them. The data contain roughly 2.1 million clones, 85% to 95% of them singletons. Sequenced material: naive CD8+ T cells from PBMCs. These receptors were obtained from a man between 18 and 29 years old in good health. Some clones in this sample may be carry-over from other donors' samples. CDR3s include the opening cysteine and the closing phenylalanine or tryptophan. Fields, in order: V gene, CDR3 protein.

v_gene: TRBV9; CDR3aa: CASSDPGTGWGEKLFF
v_gene: TRBV9; CDR3aa: CASSTGLAASLETQYF
v_gene: TRBV7-9; CDR3aa: CASSLGGGSQPQHF
v_gene: TRBV27; CDR3aa: CASYTGVSGGYTF
v_gene: TRBV28; CDR3aa: CASSLFVRLAGGEGTDTQYF
v_gene: TRBV28; CDR3aa: CASSGLRNYGYTF
v_gene: TRBV7-9; CDR3aa: CASSSPVSGGPEAFF
v_gene: TRBV27; CDR3aa: CASSLEGRAYEQYF
v_gene: TRBV4-1; CDR3aa: CASSQVEGNTEAFF
v_gene: TRBV7-8; CDR3aa: CASSPGVTYEQYF
v_gene: TRBV28; CDR3aa: CASSLQGYNQPQHF
v_gene: TRBV7-9; CDR3aa: CASSLAVGNTEAFF
v_gene: TRBV6-4; CDR3aa: CASSGGWASGSYEQYF
v_gene: TRBV4-1; CDR3aa: CASSQDWRSPNVEQYF
v_gene: TRBV29-1; CDR3aa: CSVLDYPGVSYNEQFF
v_gene: TRBV7-9; CDR3aa: CASSSYPRTGGSTGELFF
v_gene: TRBV19; CDR3aa: CASSILGQGVWAFF
v_gene: TRBV27; CDR3aa: CASSLRDSRTEAFF
v_gene: TRBV4-1; CDR3aa: CASSQEERGNQPQHF
v_gene: TRBV19; CDR3aa: CASSIRPAGRGFGNEQFF
v_gene: TRBV7-3; CDR3aa: CASSLTGGSNQPQHF
v_gene: TRBV10-3; CDR3aa: CAIRGESTGELFF
v_gene: TRBV29-1; CDR3aa: CSVRGDKSGAGDSGKLFF
v_gene: TRBV4-3; CDR3aa: CASSHLVDTYNEQFF
v_gene: TRBV5-1; CDR3aa: CASSLDGLSYEQYF
v_gene: TRBV21-1; CDR3aa: CASSNQGSPAREQYF
v_gene: TRBV6-7; CDR3aa: CASGSDRGNEKLFF
v_gene: TRBV4-1; CDR3aa: CASSQRDRGYEQYF
v_gene: TRBV9; CDR3aa: CASSVGFRSYEQYF
v_gene: TRBV2; CDR3aa: CASRDRAANVLTF
v_gene: TRBV29-1; CDR3aa: CSVKMETNYGYTF
v_gene: TRBV5-1; CDR3aa: CASSLAGGLTEAFF
v_gene: TRBV27; CDR3aa: CASSLPGGGADTQYF
v_gene: TRBV27; CDR3aa: CASREGAEAFF
v_gene: TRBV6-4; CDR3aa: CAITLRELDSRTYEQYF
v_gene: TRBV9; CDR3aa: CASSVSQSSNYGYTF
v_gene: TRBV11-2; CDR3aa: CASSYRQGSEQFF
v_gene: TRBV4-1; CDR3aa: CASSQRGELGTQYF
v_gene: TRBV28; CDR3aa: CASSLRSPNTEAFF
v_gene: TRBV9; CDR3aa: CASSPSGTSGSYEQYF
v_gene: TRBV7-9; CDR3aa: CASSSGQEVSYNSPLHF
v_gene: TRBV7-9; CDR3aa: CASSSSTGYPSYEQYF
v_gene: TRBV28; CDR3aa: CVSRRSIRNTGELFF
v_gene: TRBV5-6; CDR3aa: CASSLGTGVGNGYTF
v_gene: TRBV7-9; CDR3aa: CASSPGTGSYGYTF
v_gene: TRBV28; CDR3aa: CASSFGRGLGGYTF
v_gene: TRBV7-9; CDR3aa: CASSRDRTDTQYF
v_gene: TRBV5-6; CDR3aa: CASSLQDSGNTIYF
v_gene: TRBV19; CDR3aa: CASKLGEGSSEQFF
v_gene: TRBV5-8; CDR3aa: CASTHDLAGGPVEQYF
v_gene: TRBV28; CDR3aa: CASTPAEVYGYTF
v_gene: TRBV6-5; CDR3aa: CASSYSGEATDTQYF
v_gene: TRBV6-1; CDR3aa: CATGRTNTGELFF
v_gene: TRBV10-3; CDR3aa: CAISEPLKSGPYEQYF